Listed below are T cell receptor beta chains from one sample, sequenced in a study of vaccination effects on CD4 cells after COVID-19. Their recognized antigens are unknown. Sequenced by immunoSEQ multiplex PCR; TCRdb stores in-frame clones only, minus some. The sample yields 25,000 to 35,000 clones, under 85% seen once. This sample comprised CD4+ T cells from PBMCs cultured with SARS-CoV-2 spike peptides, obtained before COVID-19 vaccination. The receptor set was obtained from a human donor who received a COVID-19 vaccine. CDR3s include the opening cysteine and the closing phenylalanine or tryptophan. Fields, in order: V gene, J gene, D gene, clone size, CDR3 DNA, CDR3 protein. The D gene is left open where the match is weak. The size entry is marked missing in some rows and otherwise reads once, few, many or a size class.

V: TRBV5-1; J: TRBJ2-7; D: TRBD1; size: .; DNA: TGCGCCAGCAGCTTGAGGACAGGCCCGATCGAGCAGTACTTC; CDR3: CASSLRTGPIEQYF
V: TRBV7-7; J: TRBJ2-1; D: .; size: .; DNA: TGTGCTAGCAGCCCCGGACGGCGCTCCTACAATGAGCAGTTCTTC; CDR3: CASSPGRRSYNEQFF
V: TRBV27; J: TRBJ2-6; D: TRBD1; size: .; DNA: TGTGCCAGCAAAAGGACAGGGTCTGGGGCCAACGTCCTGACTTTC; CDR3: CASKRTGSGANVLTF
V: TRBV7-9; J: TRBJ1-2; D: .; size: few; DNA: TGTGCCAGCAGCGTGGCAGGGAACTATGGCTACACCTTC; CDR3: CASSVAGNYGYTF
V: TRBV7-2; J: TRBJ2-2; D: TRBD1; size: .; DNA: TGTGCCAGCAGCTTAGTAGGGACAGCGAACACCGGGGAGCTGTTTTTT; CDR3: CASSLVGTANTGELFF
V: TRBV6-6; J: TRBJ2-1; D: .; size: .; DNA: TGTGCCAGCAATGTGAGTGAGCAGTTCTTC; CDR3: CASNVSEQFF
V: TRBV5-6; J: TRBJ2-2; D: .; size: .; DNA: TGTGCCAGCAGCTTGCAACAGGGATTACGGGAGCTGTTTTTT; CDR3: CASSLQQGLRELFF
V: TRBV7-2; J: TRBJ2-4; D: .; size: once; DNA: TGTGCCAGCAGCTTGAGATTGGACATTCAGTACTTC; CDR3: CASSLRLDIQYF
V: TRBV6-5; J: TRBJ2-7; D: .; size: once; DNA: TGTGCCAGCAGTTACTACGGGGGCTACGAGCAGTACTTC; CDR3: CASSYYGGYEQYF
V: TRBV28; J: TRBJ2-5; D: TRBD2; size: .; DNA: TGTGCCAGCAGTCCACGACTAGCGGCCGAAGAGACCCAGTACTTC; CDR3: CASSPRLAAEETQYF
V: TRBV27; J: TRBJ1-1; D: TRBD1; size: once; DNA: TGTGCCAGCAGTTTCGGGACAGGGGTCACTGAAGCTTTCTTT; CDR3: CASSFGTGVTEAFF
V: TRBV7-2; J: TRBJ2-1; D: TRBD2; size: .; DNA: TGTGCCAGCAGCTTCGAGCGGGAGGGCCGGAATGAGCAGTTCTTC; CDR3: CASSFEREGRNEQFF
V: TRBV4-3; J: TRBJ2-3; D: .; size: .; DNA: TGCGCCAGCAGCCAGGAGCCCGGGCCCCCAGATACGCAGTATTTT; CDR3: CASSQEPGPPDTQYF
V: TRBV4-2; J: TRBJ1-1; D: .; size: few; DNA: TGTGCCAGCACCCTAAGGGTTGGGGACACTGAAGCTTTCTTT; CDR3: CASTLRVGDTEAFF
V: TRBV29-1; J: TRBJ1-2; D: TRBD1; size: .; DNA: TGCAGCGCCACAGGGGGCGGGCGAGGCTACACCTTC; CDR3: CSATGGGRGYTF
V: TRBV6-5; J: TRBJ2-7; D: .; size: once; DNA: TGTGCCAGCAGTTACGGTTCGAGGGACGAGCAGTACTTC; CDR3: CASSYGSRDEQYF
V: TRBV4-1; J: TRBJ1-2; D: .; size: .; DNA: TGCGCCAGCAGCCAACCGGGACATGATCCTGGCTACACCTTC; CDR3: CASSQPGHDPGYTF
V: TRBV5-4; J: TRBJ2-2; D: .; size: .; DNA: TGTGCCAGCGGTCCCCACTTGGGCGGGGAGCTGTTTTTT; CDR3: CASGPHLGGELFF
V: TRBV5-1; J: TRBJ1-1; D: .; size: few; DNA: TGCGCCAGCAGCCCCCAGGGAGTTGACTACACTGAAGCTTTCTTT; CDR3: CASSPQGVDYTEAFF
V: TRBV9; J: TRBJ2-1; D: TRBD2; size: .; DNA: TGTGCCAGCAGCGCCCGGGGGGGGGAGGGTGAGCAGTTCTTC; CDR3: CASSARGGEGEQFF
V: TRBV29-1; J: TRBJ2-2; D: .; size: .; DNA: TGCAGCGTTTTGGGCCGGGGGCAGAACACCGGGGAGCTGTTTTTT; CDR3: CSVLGRGQNTGELFF
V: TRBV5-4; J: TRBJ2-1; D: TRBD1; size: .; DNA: TGTGCCAGCAGCCCCCGGGACAGTACCTACAATGAGCAGTTCTTC; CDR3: CASSPRDSTYNEQFF
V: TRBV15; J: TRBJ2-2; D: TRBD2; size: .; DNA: TGTGCCACCAGCAGTGGGCTAGCGGGGGGGTACACCGGGGAGCTGTTTTTT; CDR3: CATSSGLAGGYTGELFF
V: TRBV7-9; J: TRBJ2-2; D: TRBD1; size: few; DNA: TGTGCCAGCAACCCGGGACAGGGGAACACCGGGGAGCTGTTTTTT; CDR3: CASNPGQGNTGELFF
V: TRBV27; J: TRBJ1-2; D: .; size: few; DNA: TGTGCCAGCAGGTCCACAGGGAGTGGCTACACCTTC; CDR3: CASRSTGSGYTF
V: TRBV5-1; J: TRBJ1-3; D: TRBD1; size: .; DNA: TGCGCCAGCAGCCCGACAGGGCTTGGAAACACCATATATTTT; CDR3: CASSPTGLGNTIYF
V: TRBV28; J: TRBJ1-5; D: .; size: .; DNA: TGTGCCAGCAAGCACAGACACCAGCCCCAGCATTTT; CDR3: CASKHRHQPQHF
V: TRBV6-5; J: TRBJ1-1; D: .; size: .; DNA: TGTGCCACCATCGACCTTTTGAACACTGAAGCTTTCTTT; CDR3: CATIDLLNTEAFF
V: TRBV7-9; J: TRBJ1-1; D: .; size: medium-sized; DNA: TGTGCCAGCAGCTGGGACAACACTGAAGCTTTCTTT; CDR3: CASSWDNTEAFF
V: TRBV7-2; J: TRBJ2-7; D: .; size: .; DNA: TGTGCCAGCAGCTTAACAGGGCCAGCCTACGAGCAGTACTTC; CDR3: CASSLTGPAYEQYF
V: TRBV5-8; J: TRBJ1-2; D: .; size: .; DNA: TGTGCCAGCAGCTCGAGGGGGTCTATGAGGTCCCCCTATGGCTACACCTTC; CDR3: CASSSRGSMRSPYGYTF
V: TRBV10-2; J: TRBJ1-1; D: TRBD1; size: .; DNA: TGCGCCAGCAGTGAGCAGGGGGCGACTGAAGCTTTCTTT; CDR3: CASSEQGATEAFF
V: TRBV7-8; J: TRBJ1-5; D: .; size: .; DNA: TGTGCCAGTAGGGGAGGCGTGAGCAATCAGCCCCAGCATTTT; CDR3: CASRGGVSNQPQHF
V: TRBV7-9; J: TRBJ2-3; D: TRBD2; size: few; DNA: TGTGCCAGCAGCCGAGTCCTAGCGGGAGGATTCTCAGATACGCAGTATTTT; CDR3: CASSRVLAGGFSDTQYF
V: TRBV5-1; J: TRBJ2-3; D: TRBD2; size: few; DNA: TGCGCCAGCACTCCCCAGGGACTAGCGGGGGTAGATACGCAGTATTTT; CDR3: CASTPQGLAGVDTQYF
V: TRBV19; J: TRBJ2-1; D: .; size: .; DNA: TGTGCCAGTAGACCTAGGGCCGGGGTGGTCAATGAGCAGTTCTTC; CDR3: CASRPRAGVVNEQFF
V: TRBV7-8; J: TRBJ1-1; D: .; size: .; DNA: TGTGCCAGCCGCAGGCAGACAGGCTACACTGAAGCTTTCTTT; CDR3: CASRRQTGYTEAFF
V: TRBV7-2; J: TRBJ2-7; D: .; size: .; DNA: TGTGCCAGCAGCCGGATTGGGGGTATCGGCTACGAGCAGTACTTC; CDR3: CASSRIGGIGYEQYF
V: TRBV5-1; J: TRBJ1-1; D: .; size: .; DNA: TGCGCCAGCAGCTTGGCAGCGGCGAACACTGAAGCTTTCTTT; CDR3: CASSLAAANTEAFF
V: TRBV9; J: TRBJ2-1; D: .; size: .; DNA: TGTGCCAGCAGCGCCCTGGTCACCTCCTACAATGAGCAGTTCTTC; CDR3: CASSALVTSYNEQFF
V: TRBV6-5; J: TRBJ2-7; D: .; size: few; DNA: TGTGCCAGCTCCGAGGACGTGAGATCCTACGAGCAGTACTTC; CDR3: CASSEDVRSYEQYF
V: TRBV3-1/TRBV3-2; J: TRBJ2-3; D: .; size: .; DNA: TGTGCCAGCAGCCAAGATGAACCTAGTCTCGGGGATACGCAGTATTTT; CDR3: CASSQDEPSLGDTQYF
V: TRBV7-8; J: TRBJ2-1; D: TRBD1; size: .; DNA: TGTGCCAGCAGCCGAGGAAGACAGGGGTTAACTAGGGGTGAGCAGTTCTTC; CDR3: CASSRGRQGLTRGEQFF
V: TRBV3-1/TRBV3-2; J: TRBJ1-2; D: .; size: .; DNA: TGTGCCAGCAGCCAAGTGAAGGGAGGCTATGGCTACACCTTC; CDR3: CASSQVKGGYGYTF
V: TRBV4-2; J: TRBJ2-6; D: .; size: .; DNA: TGTGCCAGCAGCCAAGACCAGCCCCCTGGGGCCAACGTCCTGACTTTC; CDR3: CASSQDQPPGANVLTF
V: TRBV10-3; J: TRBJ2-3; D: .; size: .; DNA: TGTGCCATCAGTGACGGGTCTAATACGCAGTATTTT; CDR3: CAISDGSNTQYF
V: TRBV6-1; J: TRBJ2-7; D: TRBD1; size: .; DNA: TGTGCCAGCAGTGCCAGGGACTCCACAGGGGGCCACGAGCAGTACTTC; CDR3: CASSARDSTGGHEQYF
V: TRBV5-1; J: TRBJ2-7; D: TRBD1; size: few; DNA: TGCGCCAGCAGTGCGGACAGGCACTACGAGCAGTACTTC; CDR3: CASSADRHYEQYF
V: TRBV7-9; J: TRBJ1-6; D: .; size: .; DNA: TGTGCCAGCAGCTCTTCTAATGGAGGTGGGAATTCACCCCTCCACTTT; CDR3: CASSSSNGGGNSPLHF
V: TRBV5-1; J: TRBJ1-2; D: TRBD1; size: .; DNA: TGCGCCAGCAGCGCGGCCGGGACAGGGGCTGAAGGCTACACCTTC; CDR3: CASSAAGTGAEGYTF
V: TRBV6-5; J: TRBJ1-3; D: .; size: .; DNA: TGTGCCAGCAGTCGGCAGGGAATTTCTGGAAACACCATATATTTT; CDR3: CASSRQGISGNTIYF
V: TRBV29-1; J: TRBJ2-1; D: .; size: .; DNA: TGCAGCGTTGGGGCTAGCTCCTACAATGAGCAGTTCTTC; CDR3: CSVGASSYNEQFF
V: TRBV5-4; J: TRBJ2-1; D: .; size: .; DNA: TGTGCCAGCAGCTTGGTTGGGATAACCTACAATGAGCAGTTCTTC; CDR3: CASSLVGITYNEQFF
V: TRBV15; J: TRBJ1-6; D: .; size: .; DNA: TGTGCCACCAGCAGAGAACAGGGAGGGTGGTATAATTCACCCCTCCACTTT; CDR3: CATSREQGGWYNSPLHF
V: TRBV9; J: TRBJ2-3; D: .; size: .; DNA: TGTGCCAGCAGCGTAGGGGCGGGGCGGGGCACAGATACGCAGTATTTT; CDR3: CASSVGAGRGTDTQYF